The 29 T cell receptor beta chains in this list originate from one sample, sequenced in a study of blood T cell repertoires in COVID-19. Generated by immunoSEQ multiplex PCR, the TCRdb table keeps only in-frame clones and is missing some. This table holds hundreds of thousands of clones, just over 85% found once. Sequenced sample: peripheral blood. The receptors come from a man older than 75 with acute or convalescent COVID-19.

The chain joins TRBV19 to TRBJ2-7; TRBD1 is a possible D gene (5 bases). Per the germline V gene, CDR1 is LNHDA and CDR2 is SQIVND (reference sequence). The CDR3 runs to 13 residues. Trimming took 5 bases from V and 1 from J, leaving 9 bases between them. The CDR3 loop reads CASSSQGSYEQYF. CDR3 in DNA: TGTGCCAGTAGTTCTCAGGGTTCCTACGAGCAGTACTTC.

This sequence joins TRBV6-5 and TRBJ1-2; possible D gene TRBD1, 6 bases. Germline values: CDR1 MNHEY, CDR2 SVGAGI. The CDR3 contains 15 residues. The V end lost 6 bases, the J end lost 5 bases, and 19 bases lay between the germline ends. The CDR3 DNA reads TGTGCCAGCAGGCGCGTTCGGACAGATAAATATGGCTACACCTTC. Translated: CASRRVRTDKYGYTF.

The gene calls are TRBV28 and TRBJ1-1; 10 nucleotides match TRBD1. V was clipped by 3 bases and J by 12 bases; unmatched bases: 4. The CDR3 consists of 12 residues. In germline, CDR1 is MDHEN, CDR2 SYDVKM. The CDR3 bases are TGTGCCAGCAGTTTGTGGGACAGGGGATCTTTCTTT. It codes for CASSLWDRGSFF.

The chain has TRBV5-1 and TRBJ2-5, with 9 bases fitting TRBD2. This CDR3 has 17 amino acids. Germline loops: CDR1 SGHRS, CDR2 YFSETQ. V lost 4 bases, J lost 4 bases, and 14 bases stayed unmatched. The CDR3 region is CASSPSWTSEMGETQYF. The CDR3 DNA is TGCGCCAGCAGCCCCTCTTGGACTAGCGAGATGGGAGAGACCCAGTACTTC.

This CDR3 is CASFSGSQETQYF. Here the CDR3 DNA reads TGTGCCAGCTTCAGCGGGAGTCAAGAGACCCAGTACTTC. The rearrangement uses TRBV2 and TRBJ2-5; 8 nucleotides line up with TRBD2. Germline V gene data show CDR1 as SNHLY and CDR2 as FYNNEI. The CDR3 consists of 13 residues. The J segment lost 2 bases and the V segment lost 8 bases, leaving 4 bases of the junction unmatched.

The rearrangement joins TRBV15 to TRBJ2-5, with TRBD2 matching over 8 bases. With V trimmed by 0 bases and J by 4 bases, 4 bases remained unmatched. The germline gives CDR1 LNHNV, CDR2 YYDKDF (reference sequence). This CDR3 spans 15 amino acids. Here the CDR3 reads CATSRDAGGAETQYF. In DNA form, the CDR3 reads TGTGCCACCAGCAGAGATGCGGGGGGCGCAGAGACCCAGTACTTC. The whole variable domain, remainder taken from reference TRBV15 and TRBJ2-5, is DAMVIQNPRYQVTQFGKPVTLSCSQTLNHNVMYWYQQKSSQAPKLLFHYYDKDFNNEADTPDNFQSRRPNTSFCFLDIRSPGLGDTAMYLCATSRDAGGAETQYFGPGTRLLVL.

The chain has TRBV11-2 and TRBJ2-1; weak D call: TRBD2 (6 bases). Germline CDR1 reads SGHAT; CDR2 reads FQNNGV. V lost 5 bases to trimming and J lost 7 bases, with 24 bases between them. The CDR3 sequence is 17 residues long. The CDR3 sequence: CASSPTRRELFGNEQFF. In nucleotides, the CDR3 is TGTGCCAGCAGCCCCACGAGACGGGAGCTATTTGGGAATGAGCAGTTCTTC.

This sequence joins TRBV18 and TRBJ2-1, with 8 bases lining up with TRBD2. V lost 4 bases to trimming and J lost 3 bases; unmatched junction nucleotides: 5. The length of the CDR3 is 15 residues. Germline lookup yields CDR1 KGHSH and CDR2 LQKENI. The CDR3 reads CASSLLADHYNEQFF. CDR3 coding DNA: TGTGCCAGCTCACTACTAGCGGACCACTACAATGAGCAGTTCTTC.

The chain links TRBV5-1 to TRBJ1-4, with 7 bases aligning to TRBD1. The CDR3 loop spans 16 amino acids. V lost 1 base and J lost 1; bases outside the gene matches: 4. CDR1 and CDR2 (germline): SGHRS, YFSETQ. The CDR3 DNA is TGCGCCAGCAGCTTGACAGGGGTCGGAACTAATGAAAAACTGTTTTTT. Translated, it gives CASSLTGVGTNEKLFF.

The rearrangement joins TRBV19 to TRBJ1-3; 7 bases line up with TRBD1. The germline V gene has CDR1 LNHDA and CDR2 SQIVND (reference sequence). CDR3 length: 18 residues. V shed 9 bases, J shed 2 bases, and the junction held 19 bases outside the gene matches. For the CDR3, the DNA is TGTGCCAGCCATAGGGGGCACGGATCGGAAGCTGCTGGAAACACCATATATTTT. This gives the protein CASHRGHGSEAAGNTIYF. Complete variable domain (other parts from reference TRBV19 and TRBJ1-3): DGGITQSPKYLFRKEGQNVTLSCEQNLNHDAMYWYRQDPGQGLRLIYYSQIVNDFQKGDIAEGYSVSREKKESFPLTVTSAQKNPTAFYLCASHRGHGSEAAGNTIYFGEGSWLTVV.

The gene calls are TRBV19 and TRBJ1-1; 9 nucleotides match TRBD1. V lost 6 bases to trimming and J lost 4 bases; unmatched junction nucleotides: 6. Germline-derived CDR1 and CDR2 are LNHDA and SQIVND (reference sequence). The CDR3 is made up of 14 amino acids. CDR3 sequence (DNA): TGTGCCAGTAGACAGGACAGGGGAGCCACTGAAGCTTTCTTT. It is translated as CASRQDRGATEAFF.

V usage is TRBV7-2 and J usage is TRBJ2-2; 10 nucleotides agree with TRBD2. The trim removed 2 bases at V and 4 bases at J, leaving 10 bases unmatched. This CDR3 spans 18 amino acids. Germline V gene lookup returns CDR1 SGHTA and CDR2 FQGNSA. CDR3 sequence (DNA): TGTGCCAGCAGCTTACAGGCTAGCGGGGGAGGCGGCACCGGGGAGCTGTTTTTT. It encodes CASSLQASGGGGTGELFF.

The chain recombines TRBV6-5 with TRBJ1-1, with D unclear. V lost 11 bases, J lost 1 base, and 14 bases lay in between. The CDR3 contains 13 residues. Germline V gene sequence: CDR1 MNHEY, CDR2 SVGAGI. The chain's CDR3 is CAGGRSENTEAFF. Written as DNA, the CDR3 is TGTGCCGGAGGGAGGTCGGAGAACACTGAAGCTTTCTTT.

The chain links TRBV7-3 to TRBJ1-4; D uncertain. Germline assignment: CDR1 SGHTA and CDR2 FQGTGA. The CDR3 is 13 residues long. Trimming cost V 1 base and J 8 bases, with 8 bases left between them. CDR3 residues: CASSLNSGEKLFF. For the CDR3, the DNA is TGTGCCAGCAGCTTAAACAGCGGAGAAAAACTGTTTTTT.

The V gene is TRBV4-2, the J gene TRBJ1-3; no clear D. Trimming removed 1 base from V and 3 bases from J, with 10 bases in between. The CDR3 spans 15 residues. Per germline, CDR1 LGHNA and CDR2 YNFKEQ. CDR3 in amino acids: CASSQANSFGNTIYF. The CDR3 bases are TGTGCCAGCAGCCAAGCTAACAGCTTTGGAAACACCATATATTTT.

The CDR3 spells CASSHYVAGVEQYF. In DNA form, the CDR3 reads TGTGCCAGCAGCCATTACGTAGCGGGAGTTGAGCAGTACTTC. The V and J genes are TRBV6-6 and TRBJ2-7; 9 bases are shared with TRBD2. CDR1 is MNHNY, CDR2 SVGAGI, per germline (reference sequence). The CDR3 sequence is 14 residues long. The V segment lost 6 bases and the J segment 7 bases; nucleotides outside the gene matches: 10.

The gene calls are TRBV28 and TRBJ1-2; D unresolved. The CDR3 covers 15 residues. Trimming pared 5 bases from V and 0 bases from J, leaving 13 bases between. Germline loops: CDR1 MDHEN, CDR2 SYDVKM. CDR3 sequence (DNA): TGTGCCAGCAGTCCCCTCGACACCTCTAACTATGGCTACACCTTC. Its protein product is CASSPLDTSNYGYTF.

The genes are TRBV21-1 and TRBJ1-1; the table's D call TRBD1 went unverified against the DNA. TRBV21-1 is a documented pseudogene. The CDR3 loop spans 16 amino acids. As DNA, the CDR3 is TGTGCCAGCAGCAACGCGGACAGGGAGGAGGACACTGAAGCTTTCTTT. Translated, it gives CASSNADREEDTEAFF.

Of note for this clone: Other DNA sequences in the sample encode the same CDR3. The chain is built from TRBV4-2 and TRBJ1-2; D is unclear. The germline V and J ends were trimmed by 0 bases and 5 bases, with 4 bases remaining between them. Germline lookup yields CDR1 LGHNA and CDR2 YNFKEQ. This CDR3 is built from 12 residues. CDR3: CASSQESYGYTF. CDR3 bases: TGTGCCAGCAGCCAAGAATCTTATGGCTACACCTTC.

This clone was counted a few times. The chain links TRBV27 to TRBJ2-1; the match to TRBD2 covers 11 bases. The CDR3 extends over 15 amino acids. The V gene end was trimmed by 5 bases and the J gene end by 8 bases; junction bases not matched to a gene: 8. Germline V gene sequence: CDR1 MNHEY, CDR2 SMNVEV (reference sequence). The CDR3 loop reads CASSTGTSGQDEQFF. The CDR3 nucleotides are TGTGCCAGCAGTACGGGGACTAGCGGCCAGGATGAGCAGTTCTTC.

This clone was observed a few times. The V call is TRBV5-1, the J call TRBJ2-1, with 9 bases aligning to TRBD1. The germline V gene encodes CDR1 SGHRS and CDR2 YFSETQ. V gave up 2 bases and J gave up 8 bases; unmatched junction bases: 11. There are 16 residues in the CDR3. In DNA, the CDR3 is TGCGCCAGCAGCTTTCTTCCGGGACAGGGTATGGATGAGCAGTTCTTC. This translates into CASSFLPGQGMDEQFF.

The rearrangement joins TRBV4-3 to TRBJ2-1; D gene uncertain. The CDR3 spans 15 residues. V lost 0 bases, J lost 6 bases, and 12 bases lay in between. Germline V gene lookup returns CDR1 LGHNA and CDR2 YSLEER. The CDR3 nucleotides are TGCGCCAGCAGCCAAGAAGGCAGGCTCCGCAATGAGCAGTTCTTC. Its translation: CASSQEGRLRNEQFF.

The chain recombines TRBV4-2 with TRBJ1-2; D is perhaps TRBD1 (5 bases). Germline-derived CDR1 and CDR2 are LGHNA and YNFKEQ. This CDR3 has 15 residues. The V end lost 0 bases, the J end lost 6 bases, and 14 bases lay between the germline ends. The CDR3 nucleotides read TGTGCCAGCAGCCAAGACTCCGGGGGTTTGGATGGCTACACCTTC. Translating gives CASSQDSGGLDGYTF.

The chain carries TRBV5-1 and TRBJ2-1; D might be TRBD2 (5 bases). Trimming took 6 bases from V and 2 from J, leaving 12 bases between them. The germline CDR1 and CDR2 sequences are SGHRS and YFSETQ. The CDR3 has 14 residues. CDR3 region: CASTEAVAYNEQFF. CDR3 sequence (DNA): TGCGCCAGCACCGAAGCGGTAGCCTACAATGAGCAGTTCTTC.

This clone was observed a single time. The V gene is TRBV27, the J gene TRBJ2-3, with 12 bases matching TRBD1. V lost 6 bases, J lost 3 bases, and 10 bases stayed unmatched. The CDR3 totals 17 residues. Germline CDR1 is MNHEY and CDR2 is SMNVEV (reference sequence). Written as DNA, the CDR3 is TGTGCCAGCAGCGACGGGGACAGGGGGCGGAATACAGATACGCAGTATTTT. It encodes CASSDGDRGRNTDTQYF.

This clone occurred a few times. The V gene is TRBV14, the J gene TRBJ2-7; D call uncertain. Germline CDR1 SGHDN, CDR2 FVKESK. The CDR3 sequence is 15 residues long. Trimming pared 3 bases from V and 6 bases from J, leaving 18 bases between. The CDR3 bases are TGTGCCAGCAGCCACCCATTCCTAGACCGTGGCGAGCAGTACGTC. Its translation is CASSHPFLDRGEQYV.

This clone was recorded only once. Germline is not matched at one junction end, which may reflect a read error. V usage is TRBV7-8 and J usage is TRBJ2-1; possibly TRBD1 for D (6 bases). CDR1 and CDR2 (germline): SGHVS, FQNEAQ. The CDR3 length is 17 residues. CDR3: CASSLLIMDSSYNGQFF. In nucleotides, the CDR3 is TGTGCCAGCAGCTTATTAATCATGGACAGTTCCTACAATGGGCAGTTCTTC.

This clone was counted only a few times. The chain carries TRBV7-2 and TRBJ2-5; maybe TRBD1 (5 bases). Looked up from germline, CDR1 is SGHTA and CDR2 is FQGNSA. Trimming cost V 5 bases and J 3 bases, with 13 bases left between them. This CDR3 is 14 amino acids long. Here the CDR3 reads CASSQSGPKETQYF. Written as DNA, the CDR3 is TGTGCCAGCAGCCAATCAGGGCCTAAAGAGACCCAGTACTTC.

V is TRBV7-9 and J is TRBJ2-2, with 7 bases aligning to TRBD1. The CDR3 is 15 amino acids. The J segment lost 4 bases and the V segment lost 8 bases, leaving 10 bases of the junction unmatched. CDR1 and CDR2 from the germline V gene are SEHNR and FQNEAQ (reference sequence). The CDR3 region is CASDRPPGGTGELFF. CDR3 DNA: TGTGCCAGCGACCGACCCCCAGGGGGCACCGGGGAGCTGTTTTTT.